This passage covers 21 T cell receptor beta chains from one sample sequenced in a study of T cell repertoires in cytomegalovirus infection. Each CDR3 protein gets one entry after TCRdb re-called the reads with MiXCR. In the table there are 200,000 to 300,000 distinct CDR3 sequences, roughly an eighth of which are singletons. What was sequenced was PBMCs. The origin of the receptors is a human donor in good health (CMV status not recorded). Some clones in this sample may be carry-over from other donors' samples.

This clonotype was seen a handful of times. The chain recombines TRBV20-1 with TRBJ2-5, with D perhaps matching TRBD2 (6 bases). CDR1 is DFQATT, CDR2 SNEGSKA, per germline (reference sequence). The V end lost 1 base, the J end lost 4 bases, and 19 bases lay between the germline ends. This CDR3 region has 16 residues. The CDR3 is CSARVGSGGLGETQYF. CDR3 sequence (DNA): TGCAGTGCTAGAGTGGGTAGCGGAGGCCTCGGAGAGACCCAGTACTTC.

V usage is TRBV4-2 and J usage is TRBJ1-3; TRBD1 agrees at 9 bases. CDR3 length equals 15 residues. J was trimmed by 3 bases and V by 4 bases; bases with no gene match: 4. Looked up from germline, CDR1 is LGHNA and CDR2 is YNFKEQ. The CDR3 DNA follows: TGTGCCAGCAGCCGTGACAGGGGGGATGGAAACACCATATATTTT. Its translation: CASSRDRGDGNTIYF.

This clonotype was counted a few times. The gene calls are TRBV20-1 and TRBJ2-7, with TRBD2 identical over 8 bases. The CDR3 totals 15 residues. Germline assignment: CDR1 DFQATT and CDR2 SNEGSKA (reference sequence). V was pared by 5 bases and J by 2 bases, with 11 bases of the junction left unmatched. The CDR3: CSAPSDSGSTYEQYF. The CDR3 coding sequence is TGCAGTGCTCCCTCGGACAGCGGGAGTACCTACGAGCAGTACTTC.

This clonotype was found a few times. The rearrangement joins TRBV19 to TRBJ2-1; either TRBD1 or TRBD2 may fit D (5 bases each). Germline CDR1 is LNHDA and CDR2 is SQIVND (reference sequence). The length of the CDR3 is 14 residues. V lost 5 bases, J lost 2 bases, and 10 bases lay in between. The CDR3 protein is CASSFGGPYNEQFF. The CDR3, as DNA: TGTGCCAGTAGTTTTGGGGGACCCTACAATGAGCAGTTCTTC.

This clonotype was seen only a few times. The V call is TRBV29-1, the J call TRBJ2-7; maybe TRBD1 (6 bases). This CDR3 region has 12 residues. CDR1 is SQVTM and CDR2 is ANQGSEA in the germline V gene. V was shortened by 6 bases and J by 6 bases, with 15 bases between the two germline ends. CDR3 amino acids: CSVEDSPLEQYF. CDR3 in DNA: TGCAGCGTCGAGGACAGTCCCCTCGAGCAGTACTTC.

This clonotype has at least ten counts. The gene calls are TRBV6-2 or TRBV6-3 and TRBJ2-1; 9 positions agree with TRBD1. In germline, CDR1 is MNHEY, CDR2 SVGEGT. The CDR3 is 16 amino acids. Trimming removed 2 bases from V and 2 bases from J; junction bases left unmatched: 4. The CDR3 reads CASSYGGQGTYNEQFF. In DNA form, the CDR3 reads TGTGCCAGCAGTTACGGGGGACAGGGCACCTACAATGAGCAGTTCTTC.

This clonotype was counted at least ten times. The chain joins TRBV2 to TRBJ1-5; maybe TRBD1 (5 bases). Germline-derived CDR1 and CDR2 are SNHLY and FYNNEI. CDR3 size: 13 residues. V was pared by 6 bases and J by 7 bases, with 13 bases between. The CDR3 protein is CASSGTGGQPQHF. CDR3 sequence (DNA): TGTGCCAGCAGCGGGACCGGGGGGCAGCCCCAGCATTTT.

The rearrangement links TRBV6-4 to TRBJ2-1; D is ambiguous. Germline V gene sequence: CDR1 MRHNA, CDR2 SNTAGT. The CDR3 is 12 residues long. Trimming took 2 bases from V and 15 from J, leaving 14 bases between them. The CDR3 loop reads CASSDQATGLFF. The CDR3 coding sequence is TGTGCCAGCAGTGACCAAGCGACCGGGCTGTTCTTC.

The chain carries TRBV19 and TRBJ1-1; D possibly corresponds to TRBD1 (5 bases). The CDR3 extends over 14 amino acids. Germline V gene data show CDR1 as LNHDA and CDR2 as SQIVND (reference sequence). V was pared by 4 bases and J by 1 base, with 10 bases between. DNA for the CDR3: TGTGCCAGTAGTAAACCTACAGGGAACACTGAAGCTTTCTTT. Translated: CASSKPTGNTEAFF.

V and J are TRBV6-6 and TRBJ2-7, with a tentative D call TRBD2 (6 bases). V gave up 11 bases and J gave up 2 bases, with 22 bases separating them. Germline loops: CDR1 MNHNY, CDR2 SVGAGI (reference sequence). This CDR3 contains 15 residues. CDR3 loop: CAVARGVGPTYEQYF. The CDR3 coding sequence is TGTGCCGTGGCCCGCGGGGTGGGCCCCACCTACGAGCAGTACTTC.

There are many counts of this clonotype. The J gene is TRBJ2-2, the V gene TRBV5-6; no definite D call. V dropped 5 bases and J dropped 0 bases, with 14 bases sitting between them. This CDR3 region has 16 residues. CDR1 SGHDT and CDR2 YYEEEE come from the germline V gene. This CDR3 is CASSLRTDPNTGELFF. DNA of the CDR3: TGTGCCAGCAGTTTACGGACCGACCCGAACACCGGGGAGCTGTTTTTT. The whole variable domain, remainder taken from reference TRBV5-6 and TRBJ2-2, is DAGVTQSPTHLIKTRGQQVTLRCSPKSGHDTVSWYQQALGQGPQFIFQYYEEEERQRGNFPDRFSGHQFPNYSSELNVNALLLGDSALYLCASSLRTDPNTGELFFGEGSRLTVL.

In its sample, this clonotype was seen many times. The rearrangement joins TRBV24-1 to TRBJ2-7, with D unclear. Trimming shortened V by 5 bases and J by 2 bases, and 12 bases separated the two germline ends. The CDR3 is made up of 14 amino acids. Germline lookup yields CDR1 KGHDR and CDR2 SFDVKD. CDR3 nucleotides: TGTGCCACCAGTGGGACGGATCCTCCCTACGAGCAGTACTTC. This codes for CATSGTDPPYEQYF.

The V and J genes are TRBV25-1 and TRBJ2-3; 11 nucleotides line up with TRBD2. Trimming at V came to 4 bases and at J to 3 bases, leaving 3 bases not matched to a gene. This CDR3 comprises 15 residues. Germline lookup yields CDR1 MGHDK and CDR2 SYGVNS. The CDR3 sequence: CASSGLAGLTDTQYF. The DNA for the CDR3 is TGTGCCAGCAGTGGACTAGCGGGGCTGACAGATACGCAGTATTTT.

Only a few counts were recorded for this clonotype. The chain has TRBV20-1 and TRBJ1-5, with D possibly TRBD1 on 6 matching bases. Germline V CDR1 and CDR2: DFQATT, SNEGSKA (reference sequence). V lost 4 bases and J 3 bases, leaving 10 bases between the germline ends. The CDR3 covers 13 residues. The CDR3, as DNA: TGCAGTGCTACTGACAGGCACAATCAGCCCCAGCATTTT. Encoded protein: CSATDRHNQPQHF.

This clonotype showed up just a few times. This may arise from a read error, as a much more abundant clone is one base away. V usage is TRBV14 and J usage is TRBJ2-7; no clear D. The CDR3 is 11 residues long. Per the germline V gene, CDR1 is SGHDN and CDR2 is FVKESK. Trimming took off 3 bases at V and 3 bases at J, with 3 bases between the two ends. CDR3 coding DNA: TGTGCCAGCAGCCAGATCTACGAGCAGTACTTC. This gives the protein CASSQIYEQYF.

This clonotype was recorded only once. An end of the junction differs from the germline gene, which may be a read error. This chain joins TRBV2 and TRBJ1-2; no definite D call. This CDR3 region has 14 residues. Per the germline V gene, CDR1 is SNHLY and CDR2 is FYNNEI. The CDR3 DNA is TGTGCCAGCAGTGTATGGGGTTTGAACTATGGCTGCACCTTC. Its translation is CASSVWGLNYGCTF.

Ten or more counts support this clonotype. This chain connects TRBV7-2 to TRBJ1-2, with 8 bases aligning to TRBD1. V lost 2 bases to trimming and J lost 3 bases; unmatched junction nucleotides: 5. The length of the CDR3 is 15 residues. Germline-derived CDR1 and CDR2 are SGHTA and FQGNSA. The CDR3 DNA sequence: TGTGCCAGCAGCTTACGGGACAGGAAATACTATGGCTACACCTTC. It codes for CASSLRDRKYYGYTF. The whole variable domain, filled in from reference TRBV7-2 and TRBJ1-2, reads GAGVSQSPSNKVTEKGKDVELRCDPISGHTALYWYRQSLGQGLEFLIYFQGNSAPDKSGLPSDRFSAERTGGSVSTLTIQRTQQEDSAVYLCASSLRDRKYYGYTFGSGTRLTVV.

For this clonotype: Just one base apart from a much larger clone, this may be a read error. The CDR3 reads CATSIVGDTSYEQYF. The CDR3 DNA reads TGTGCCACCAGCATCGTCGGGGACACCTCCTACGAGCAGTACTTC. V usage is TRBV15 and J usage is TRBJ2-7; D perhaps matches TRBD1 (6 bases). The ends were cut back, 4 bases at V and 0 bases at J, with 13 bases in the middle. Germline-derived CDR1 and CDR2 are LNHNV and YYDKDF (reference sequence). This CDR3 is 15 amino acids long.

Many counts were recorded for this clonotype. J is TRBJ1-1 and V is TRBV7-9; 7 bases are shared with TRBD1. The CDR3 consists of 12 residues. CDR1 and CDR2 from the germline V gene are SEHNR and FQNEAQ (reference sequence). The V segment lost 4 bases and the J segment 8 bases; nucleotides outside the gene matches: 4. The DNA of the CDR3 is TGTGCCAGCAGCTATGACAGGGCCGAAGCTTTCTTT. Translating it yields CASSYDRAEAFF.

This clonotype showed up many times. The chain is built from TRBV7-9 and TRBJ1-2, with D hard to call. Germline V gene lookup returns CDR1 SEHNR and CDR2 FQNEAQ (reference sequence). V lost 6 bases to trimming and J lost 7 bases, with 18 bases between them. This CDR3 contains 14 residues. The DNA for the CDR3 is TGTGCCAGCAGTCGCCGGGGATCCGTCCGTGGCTACACCTTC. Translated: CASSRRGSVRGYTF.

This clonotype was seen at least ten times. V usage is TRBV7-8 and J usage is TRBJ1-2, with TRBD1 matching over 8 bases. Per the germline V gene, CDR1 is SGHVS and CDR2 is FQNEAQ. The J segment lost 7 bases and the V segment lost 4 bases, leaving 8 bases of the junction unmatched. CDR3 length: 14 residues. The CDR3 reads CASSSRTGWGGYTF. CDR3 nucleotides: TGTGCCAGCAGCTCACGGACAGGGTGGGGTGGCTACACCTTC.